This TCR beta chain was documented in a study of shared T cell receptors in the human thymus. The repertoire was sequenced with immunoSEQ multiplex PCR; TCRdb's copy has only in-frame clones and lacks some. The data contain hundreds of thousands of clones, 70% to 90% of them singletons. Germline loops: CDR1 MDHEN, CDR2 SYDVKM. The CDR3 consists of 12 residues. The V gene lost 5 bases and the J gene lost 4 bases, with 6 bases spanning the gap. This clone was picked up one time. These same records also appear under a second study, on human thymus T cells.

This rearrangement joins TRBV28 to TRBJ1-5; D gene ambiguous. This TCR was recovered from a boy younger than two with a congenital heart defect. The sample comprised thymocytes. CDR3 sequence reads: CASSRPNQPQHF. The CDR3 DNA follows: TGTGCCAGCAGTCGTCCTAATCAGCCCCAGCATTTT. The variable domain in full, with the rest retrieved from reference TRBV28 and TRBJ1-5, is DVKVTQSSRYLVKRTGEKVFLECVQDMDHENMFWYRQDPGLGLRLIYFSYDVKMKEKGDIPEGYSVSREKKERFSLILESASTNQTSMYLCASSRPNQPQHFGDGTRLSIL.